The 10 T cell receptor beta chains in this list originate from one sample, sequenced in a study of T cells in Graves' hyperthyroidism and ophthalmopathy. Amplification targeted TCR beta CDR3 regions from RNA transcripts. An initial round of RT-PCR targeting the TCR CDR3 relied on the HTBI primer set. Each CDR3 protein gets one entry after TCRdb re-called the multiplex PCR reads with MiXCR. The sample consists of approximately 640,000 distinct CDR3 sequences, 45% of them appearing once. Sequencing was done on a sample of peripheral blood or thyroid tissue (not recorded which). Receptors were obtained from an adult man with Graves' disease, either hyperthyroidism or ophthalmopathy (not recorded which).

This sequence joins TRBV29-1 and TRBJ2-7; 11 bases are shared with TRBD2. From germline, CDR1 is SQVTM and CDR2 ANQGSEA. Trimming at V came to 2 bases and at J to 4 bases, leaving 4 bases not matched to a gene. The CDR3 has 14 amino acids. CDR3 bases: TGCAGCGTTGAAACTAGCGGGAGTATTTACGAGCAGTACTTC. It yields the protein CSVETSGSIYEQYF.

This clonotype was picked up many times. This chain uses TRBV24-1 with TRBJ2-5; 7 bases agree with TRBD1. The CDR3 sequence is 15 residues long. Losses at the gene ends were 4 bases for V and 0 bases for J; bases not matched to a gene: 4. The germline V gene encodes CDR1 KGHDR and CDR2 SFDVKD. CDR3 protein: CATSDPGTDQETQYF. The CDR3 bases are TGTGCCACCAGTGACCCAGGGACAGACCAAGAGACCCAGTACTTC.

This clonotype came up many times. This chain uses TRBV29-1 with TRBJ1-4; no firm D call. The CDR3 runs to 13 residues. The germline gives CDR1 SQVTM, CDR2 ANQGSEA. Trimming stripped 5 bases from V and 6 bases from J, with 13 bases between. The CDR3 protein is CSVTRSADEKLFF. CDR3 in DNA: TGCAGCGTTACGAGGTCGGCGGATGAAAAACTGTTTTTT.

In this sample, this clonotype turned up a few times. V usage is TRBV7-2 and J usage is TRBJ2-5; 13 bases fit TRBD2. The germline CDR1 and CDR2 sequences are SGHTA and FQGNSA. Losses at the gene ends were 4 bases for V and 4 bases for J; bases not matched to a gene: 3. This CDR3 has 15 residues. The CDR3 region is CASSYGLAGVETQYF. The CDR3 DNA is TGTGCCAGCAGCTATGGACTAGCGGGAGTAGAGACCCAGTACTTC. The full variable domain, completed using reference TRBV7-2 and TRBJ2-5, is GAGVSQSPSNKVTEKGKDVELRCDPISGHTALYWYRQSLGQGLEFLIYFQGNSAPDKSGLPSDRFSAERTGGSVSTLTIQRTQQEDSAVYLCASSYGLAGVETQYFGPGTRLLVL.

Worth noting for this clonotype: A much larger clone lies one base from this, so it may be a read error. The chain carries TRBV7-8 and TRBJ2-2; 11 bases map to TRBD2. Germline loops: CDR1 SGHVS, CDR2 FQNEAQ. Losses at the gene ends were 5 bases for V and 3 bases for J; bases not matched to a gene: 2. The CDR3 has 15 residues. The CDR3 loop reads CASSETSGDTGELFF. CDR3 sequence (DNA): TGTGCCAGCAGCGAGACTAGCGGGGACACCGGGGAGCTGTTTTTT. Full variable domain (missing parts from reference TRBV7-8 and TRBJ2-2): GAGVSQSPRYKVAKRGQDVALRCDPISGHVSLFWYQQALGQGPEFLTYFQNEAQLDKSGLPSDRFFAERPEGSVSTLKIQRTQQEDSAVYLCASSETSGDTGELFFGEGSRLTVL.

Concerning this clonotype itself: Possible read error: a much larger clone is one base away. The V and J genes are TRBV6-1 and TRBJ1-6; D possibly corresponds to TRBD1 (6 bases). This CDR3 is built from 15 residues. Trimming stripped 6 bases from V and 9 bases from J, with 18 bases between. Germline loops: CDR1 MNHNS, CDR2 SASEGT. The CDR3 loop reads CASSWGQGRSSPLHF. DNA for the CDR3: TGTGCCAGCAGCTGGGGGCAGGGTCGTAGTTCACCCCTCCACTTT.

V is TRBV25-1 and J is TRBJ2-7, with 10 bases lining up with TRBD1. The V gene's germline CDR1 is MGHDK and CDR2 SYGVNS. The CDR3 contains 13 residues. CDR3 amino acids: CAIPGQGLGEQYF. In DNA form, the CDR3 reads TGTGCTATCCCGGGACAGGGGTTAGGCGAGCAGTACTTC.

This clonotype was seen only once. V usage is TRBV20-1 and J usage is TRBJ1-2; TRBD1 matches 10 bases. CDR1 and CDR2 from the germline V gene are DFQATT and SNEGSKA (reference sequence). The CDR3 contains 12 residues. The trim removed 3 bases at V and 12 bases at J, leaving 7 bases unmatched. The CDR3 is CSARGQGLGHTF. The CDR3 DNA follows: TGCAGTGCTAGGGGACAGGGGCTAGGCCACACCTTC.

V gene TRBV7-4 combines with J gene TRBJ1-1, with D hard to call. Germline V lookup: CDR1 SGHVT, CDR2 SQSDAQ. V lost 2 bases and J lost 5, with 15 bases in between. There are 15 residues in the CDR3. For the CDR3, the DNA is TGTGCCAGCAGCTTAAGGCCGGCGTCGGGGACTGAAGCTTTCTTT. It yields the protein CASSLRPASGTEAFF.

This clonotype was counted only a few times. The chain employs TRBV6-1 and TRBJ1-2, with D unresolved. The CDR3 loop spans 14 amino acids. Trimming stripped 3 bases from V and 2 bases from J, with 10 bases between. Germline CDR1 MNHNS, CDR2 SASEGT. CDR3: CASSEFDTNYGYTF. In DNA, the CDR3 is TGTGCCAGCAGTGAGTTCGACACAAACTATGGCTACACCTTC.